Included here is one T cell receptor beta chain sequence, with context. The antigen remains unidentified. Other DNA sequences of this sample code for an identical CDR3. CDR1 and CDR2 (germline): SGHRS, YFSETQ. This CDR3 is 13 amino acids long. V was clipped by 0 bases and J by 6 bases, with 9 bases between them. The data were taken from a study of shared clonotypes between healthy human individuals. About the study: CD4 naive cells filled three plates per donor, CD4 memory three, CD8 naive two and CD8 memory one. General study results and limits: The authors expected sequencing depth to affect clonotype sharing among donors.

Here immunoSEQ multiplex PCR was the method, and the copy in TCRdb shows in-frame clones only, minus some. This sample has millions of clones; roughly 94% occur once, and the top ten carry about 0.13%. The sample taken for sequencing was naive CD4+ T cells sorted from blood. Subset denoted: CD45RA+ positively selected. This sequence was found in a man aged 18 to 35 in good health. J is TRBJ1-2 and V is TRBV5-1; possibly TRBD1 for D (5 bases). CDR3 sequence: CASSLEPGNGYTF. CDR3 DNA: TGCGCCAGCAGCTTGGAGCCAGGGAATGGCTACACCTTC.